The 27 T cell receptor beta chains listed next were all sequenced from one sample in a study of T cell responses to AZD1222 COVID-19 vaccine. This table comes from immunoSEQ multiplex PCR, and its TCRdb copy is limited to in-frame clones, with some not included. In the table there are under 200,000 clones, roughly 94% of which are singletons. Material: peripheral blood, obtained on day 0 of AZD1222 vaccination. The receptors shown here come from an adult in good health.

V is TRBV4-2 and J is TRBJ2-1, with 12 bases identical to TRBD2. J lost 7 bases, V lost 0 bases, and 4 bases had no gene match. Germline V gene data show CDR1 as LGHNA and CDR2 as YNFKEQ. The CDR3 is 16 amino acids. The CDR3 nucleotides read TGTGCCAGCAGCCAAGAGGAAACTAGCGGGGGGAATGAGCAGTTCTTC. As protein: CASSQEETSGGNEQFF.

The J gene is TRBJ1-2, the V gene TRBV5-1, with D unresolved. The CDR3 runs 13 residues. CDR1 and CDR2 (germline): SGHRS, YFSETQ. The germline V and J ends were trimmed by 0 bases and 7 bases, with 10 bases remaining between them. The CDR3 protein is CASSLEGVSGYTF. CDR3 bases: TGCGCCAGCAGCTTGGAGGGAGTAAGTGGCTACACCTTC.

The rearrangement links TRBV6-5 to TRBJ1-5; a weak D match, TRBD1 (6 bases). Trimming stripped 6 bases from V and 4 bases from J, with 13 bases between. The CDR3 has 14 amino acids. Looked up from germline, CDR1 is MNHEY and CDR2 is SVGAGI. CDR3: CASRSGTLNQPQHF. CDR3 nucleotide sequence: TGTGCCAGCAGGTCCGGGACACTAAATCAGCCCCAGCATTTT.

The rearrangement joins TRBV30 to TRBJ1-1; unclear D gene. This CDR3 contains 15 residues. Looked up from germline, CDR1 is GTSNPN and CDR2 is SVGIG (reference sequence). Deletions cut 4 bases from V and 1 base from J, with 16 bases between. The CDR3 DNA follows: TGTGCCTGGAAATCCATCCTTCATCGGAACACTGAAGCTTTCTTT. Protein: CAWKSILHRNTEAFF. Using reference TRBV30 and TRBJ1-1 for the parts outside the CDR3, the full variable domain is SQTIHQWPATLVQPVGSPLSLECTVEGTSNPNLYWYRQAAGRGLQLLFYSVGIGQISSEVPQNLSASRPQDRQFILSSKKLLLSDSGFYLCAWKSILHRNTEAFFGQGTRLTVV.

The rearrangement uses TRBV28 and TRBJ1-2; perhaps TRBD1 as D (5 bases). Germline values: CDR1 MDHEN, CDR2 SYDVKM. Deletions cut 2 bases from V and 8 bases from J, with 12 bases between. There are 13 residues in the CDR3. The DNA for the CDR3 is TGTGCCAGCAGTTTAGGAGGGGCGTTAGGCTACACCTTC. This sequence encodes CASSLGGALGYTF.

This clone appeared a single time. The genes are TRBV3-1 (or the pseudogene TRBV3-2) and TRBJ2-7, with TRBD2 matching 9 bases. This CDR3 is 16 amino acids long. V trimming: 4 bases; J trimming: 0 bases; junction bases outside the gene matches: 7. CDR1 is LGHDT and CDR2 is YNNKEL in the germline V gene (reference sequence). The CDR3 DNA reads as TGTGCCAGCAGCCTCCAAAGTAGCGGGAGCTCCTACGAGCAGTACTTC. Amino acids: CASSLQSSGSSYEQYF.

The chain links TRBV5-5 to TRBJ1-1; D is ambiguous. Germline values: CDR1 SGHKS, CDR2 YYEKEE (reference sequence). V dropped 1 base and J dropped 1 base, with 5 bases sitting between them. The length of the CDR3 is 13 residues. CDR3 amino acids: CASSLTTNTEAFF. CDR3 DNA: TGTGCCAGCAGCTTGACCACGAACACTGAAGCTTTCTTT. Combining the CDR3 with reference TRBV5-5 and TRBJ1-1 gives the whole variable domain DAGVTQSPTHLIKTRGQQVTLRCSPISGHKSVSWYQQVLGQGPQFIFQYYEKEERGRGNFPDRFSARQFPNYSSELNVNALLLGDSALYLCASSLTTNTEAFFGQGTRLTVV.

This clone was observed a handful of times. The chain uses TRBV6-5 and TRBJ1-1; maybe TRBD1 (6 bases). The V and J ends lost 5 bases and 3 bases respectively, with 13 bases between them. CDR3 length: 14 residues. Germline V CDR1 and CDR2: MNHEY, SVGAGI. The DNA of the CDR3 is TGTGCCAGCAGTCCCAGGGGTTTTGACACTGAAGCTTTCTTT. It is translated as CASSPRGFDTEAFF.

V is TRBV6-5 and J is TRBJ2-5; no reliable D call. This CDR3 is 14 amino acids long. Trimming shortened V by 2 bases and J by 1 base, and 8 bases separated the two germline ends. Germline CDR1 is MNHEY and CDR2 is SVGAGI. Here the CDR3 DNA reads TGTGCCAGCAGTTACGGTGGGGTCCAAGAGACCCAGTACTTC. Translating it yields CASSYGGVQETQYF.

The CDR3 loop reads CASSPETASEQYF. Written as DNA, the CDR3 is TGTGCCAGCAGCCCCGAGACAGCATCCGAGCAGTACTTC. The V call is TRBV9, the J call TRBJ2-7; tentatively, D is TRBD1 (5 bases). This CDR3 has 13 amino acids. V lost 4 bases and J lost 6, with 14 bases in between. Germline V lookup: CDR1 SGDLS, CDR2 YYNGEE.

This clone was recorded once. The J gene is TRBJ1-4, the V gene TRBV4-1, with TRBD1 identical over 7 bases. The J segment lost 7 bases and the V segment lost 0 bases, leaving 14 bases of the junction unmatched. The CDR3 is 18 residues long. CDR1 is MGHRA, CDR2 YSYEKL, per germline. CDR3 sequence reads: CASSQEGGGDSWGEKLFF. The CDR3 DNA is TGCGCCAGCAGCCAAGAAGGGGGCGGCGACTCGTGGGGTGAAAAACTGTTTTTT.

The V and J genes are TRBV24-1 and TRBJ2-3; D gene unclear. Deletions cut 7 bases from V and 2 bases from J, with 12 bases between. The germline V gene has CDR1 KGHDR and CDR2 SFDVKD. CDR3 length: 14 amino acids. The CDR3 DNA sequence: TGTGCCACCAGCGCCAGTAGACCCACAGATACGCAGTATTTT. Encoded protein: CATSASRPTDTQYF.

The chain carries TRBV18 and TRBJ1-5; 7 bases align to TRBD1. The CDR3 is made up of 15 amino acids. CDR1 and CDR2 (germline): KGHSH, LQKENI. Losses at the gene ends were 4 bases for V and 7 bases for J; bases not matched to a gene: 10. The chain's CDR3 is CASSLSGGGLQPQHF. The CDR3 nucleotides are TGTGCCAGCTCACTCTCAGGGGGGGGGCTACAGCCCCAGCATTTT.

The chain links TRBV7-2 to TRBJ1-1; D call uncertain. Trimming took 0 bases from V and 3 from J, leaving 11 bases between them. The CDR3 is made up of 15 amino acids. Germline CDR1 is SGHTA and CDR2 is FQGNSA. In nucleotides, the CDR3 is TGTGCCAGCAGCTTAGCCGCTTTTGCGGACACTGAAGCTTTCTTT. Protein sequence: CASSLAAFADTEAFF.

This chain joins TRBV4-1 and TRBJ2-3, with D perhaps matching TRBD2 (6 bases). The CDR3 consists of 11 residues. V lost 4 bases and J 9 bases, leaving 8 bases between the germline ends. Germline CDR1 and CDR2: MGHRA and YSYEKL. The CDR3 sequence is CASSPGGTQYF. The CDR3 region has the DNA TGCGCCAGCAGCCCCGGGGGAACGCAGTATTTT.

This chain connects TRBV2 to TRBJ2-7; 8 bases agree with TRBD1. V lost 6 bases and J lost 5; bases outside the gene matches: 9. The CDR3 totals 14 residues. Germline V gives CDR1 SNHLY, CDR2 FYNNEI. The CDR3 loop reads CASRPQGVGHEQYF. CDR3 bases: TGTGCCAGCAGGCCACAGGGGGTTGGCCACGAGCAGTACTTC.

V and J are TRBV28 and TRBJ1-2; D uncertain. V was clipped by 6 bases and J by 0 bases, with 14 bases between them. Germline loops: CDR1 MDHEN, CDR2 SYDVKM. The CDR3 runs 15 residues. As DNA, the CDR3 is TGTGCCAGCAGCCCCGGAGGACGGACTAACTATGGCTACACCTTC. It yields the protein CASSPGGRTNYGYTF.

The V gene is TRBV28, the J gene TRBJ2-7; 13 bases agree with TRBD2. The trim removed 5 bases at V and 0 bases at J, leaving 19 bases unmatched. The CDR3 contains 21 residues. Looked up from germline, CDR1 is MDHEN and CDR2 is SYDVKM. CDR3 region: CASSAPGRLAGGRVSSYEQYF. In nucleotides, the CDR3 is TGTGCCAGCAGTGCACCCGGGAGACTAGCGGGAGGCCGTGTAAGCTCCTACGAGCAGTACTTC.

The chain employs TRBV7-9 and TRBJ1-1, with D hard to call. This CDR3 is 11 amino acids long. V was cut by 2 bases and J by 8 bases, with 6 bases left in between. CDR1 is SEHNR, CDR2 FQNEAQ, per germline (reference sequence). For the CDR3, the DNA is TGTGCCAGCAGCTTATTACAGGAAGCTTTCTTT. Its translation: CASSLLQEAFF.

This clone was counted a single time. The chain links TRBV19 to TRBJ2-1, with 11 bases aligning to TRBD2. Germline values: CDR1 LNHDA, CDR2 SQIVND (reference sequence). J lost 7 bases, V lost 1 base, and 12 bases had no gene match. The CDR3 runs 18 residues. CDR3 DNA: TGTGCCAGTAGTATAGTCAGGGGATATAGCGGGAGGGCAAATGAGCAGTTCTTC. The encoded protein is CASSIVRGYSGRANEQFF.

This clone was observed a handful of times. DNA for the CDR3: TGCGCCAGCAGAGGGGGGGAGACCCAGTACTTC. It encodes CASRGGETQYF. This chain links TRBV5-1 with TRBJ2-5, with D possibly called TRBD1 or TRBD2 (6 bases each). Trimming took 5 bases from V and 5 from J, leaving 7 bases between them. Germline V gives CDR1 SGHRS, CDR2 YFSETQ. This CDR3 spans 11 amino acids.

This rearrangement joins TRBV6-5 to TRBJ2-7, with 7 bases aligning to TRBD1. CDR3 size: 13 residues. Germline V gene data show CDR1 as MNHEY and CDR2 as SVGAGI. Trimming at V came to 2 bases and at J to 6 bases, leaving 4 bases not matched to a gene. The CDR3 DNA reads TGTGCCAGCAGTTACAGGGGGCTTGGCGAGCAGTACTTC. Encoded protein: CASSYRGLGEQYF.

V usage is TRBV5-4 and J usage is TRBJ2-7, with D unclear. V lost 0 bases to trimming and J lost 2 bases, with 6 bases between them. CDR3 length equals 13 residues. Germline V gene data show CDR1 as SGHNT and CDR2 as YYREEE (reference sequence). This chain's CDR3 is CASSLDTTYEQYF. CDR3 nucleotide sequence: TGTGCCAGCAGCTTGGACACTACCTACGAGCAGTACTTC.

The chain carries TRBV5-4 and TRBJ1-2; TRBD1 agrees at 7 bases. V was pared by 4 bases and J by 8 bases, with 14 bases of the junction left unmatched. CDR3 size: 15 residues. Germline V lookup: CDR1 SGHNT, CDR2 YYREEE (reference sequence). Here the CDR3 DNA reads TGTGCCAGCAGCCGAGGAAGACAGGGAAGTCGCGGCTACACCTTC. This sequence encodes CASSRGRQGSRGYTF.

The chain has TRBV29-1 and TRBJ2-1; D is unresolved. Trimming shortened V by 4 bases and J by 0 bases, and 4 bases separated the two germline ends. CDR1 is SQVTM, CDR2 ANQGSEA, per germline. The CDR3 contains 12 residues. The CDR3, as DNA: TGCAGCGTTGTAGGCTCCTACAATGAGCAGTTCTTC. Translation: CSVVGSYNEQFF.

The genes are TRBV6-5 and TRBJ1-1, with 8 nucleotides matching TRBD1. Germline loops: CDR1 MNHEY, CDR2 SVGAGI. The V segment lost 7 bases and the J segment 3 bases; nucleotides outside the gene matches: 4. The CDR3 is 13 amino acids. The DNA for the CDR3 is TGTGCCAGCATCGAGGACAGGGACACTGAAGCTTTCTTT. Its protein is CASIEDRDTEAFF.

V and J are TRBV15 and TRBJ1-1; unclear D gene. Germline V gene lookup returns CDR1 LNHNV and CDR2 YYDKDF (reference sequence). The CDR3 has 15 residues. V gave up 5 bases and J gave up 5 bases, with 18 bases separating them. CDR3 in amino acids: CATSGIRYAETEAFF. The CDR3 DNA reads TGTGCCACCAGCGGGATCAGGTATGCGGAAACTGAAGCTTTCTTT.